This T cell receptor beta chain comes out of a study of CD8 T cells in ankylosing spondylitis. Findings of the study overall: Reactive arthritis synovial fluid and blood were previously reported to contain some motif variants. Apparently characteristic of ankylosing spondylitis blood was a TCR beta motif (eight highly homologous variants). Matched synovial fluid from ankylosing spondylitis patients was reported to be enriched for disease-linked clones.

Regarding this clonotype: No antigen is known for it.

For TCR beta, libraries came from quantitative 5'-RACE with molecular barcodes. Each CDR3 protein gets one entry after TCRdb re-called the 5' RACE reads with MiXCR. The sample records about 330,000 distinct CDR3 sequences, roughly 8% being singletons. The CDR3 contains 16 residues. V shed 7 bases and J shed 1 base, with 19 bases lying between them. Germline values: CDR1 MNHEY, CDR2 SVGEGT. The chain uses TRBV6-2 or TRBV6-3 and TRBJ1-1, with TRBD1 as a possible D gene (6 bases). Input material: blood, either unsorted or a sorted T cell fraction (not recorded which). This TCR was sampled from a male donor with ankylosing spondylitis. The CDR3 spells CASMSFLSQGNTEAFF. Here the CDR3 DNA reads TGTGCCAGCATGTCCTTCCTGTCACAGGGGAACACTGAAGCTTTCTTT.